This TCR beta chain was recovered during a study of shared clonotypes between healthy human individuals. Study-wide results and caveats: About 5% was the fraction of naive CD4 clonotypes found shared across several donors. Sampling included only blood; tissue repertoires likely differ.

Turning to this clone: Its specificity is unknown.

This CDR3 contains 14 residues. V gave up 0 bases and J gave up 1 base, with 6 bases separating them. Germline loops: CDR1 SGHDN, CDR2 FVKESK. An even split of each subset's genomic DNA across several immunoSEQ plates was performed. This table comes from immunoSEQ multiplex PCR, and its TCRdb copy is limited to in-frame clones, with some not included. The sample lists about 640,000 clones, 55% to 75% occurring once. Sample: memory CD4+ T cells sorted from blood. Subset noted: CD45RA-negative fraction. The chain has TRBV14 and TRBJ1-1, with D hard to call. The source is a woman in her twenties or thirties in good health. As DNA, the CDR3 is TGTGCCAGCAGCCAAGAAGGGAGGAACACTGAAGCTTTCTTT. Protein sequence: CASSQEGRNTEAFF.